The present TCR beta chain was sequenced within a study of T-cell reconstitution after alpha-beta-depleted transplantation in children. It was with unique molecular identifiers that the TCRbeta library was prepared. Each CDR3 protein is one row after TCRdb ran MiXCR on the PCR reads. Of about half a million distinct CDR3 sequences listed, about 12% are singletons. V was trimmed by 0 bases and J by 2 bases, leaving 10 bases between them. This CDR3 has 15 amino acids. Germline CDR1 LGHDT, CDR2 YNNKEL (reference sequence). This TCR derives from a human donor who donated a stem cell graft to a child with combined immunodeficiency. This specimen consisted of PBMCs from the stem cell graft donor, obtained from the stem cell graft. The chain is built from TRBV3-1 and TRBJ2-5; D uncertain. The CDR3 here is CASSQDWQHQETQYF. The CDR3 coding sequence is TGTGCCAGCAGCCAAGATTGGCAGCATCAAGAGACCCAGTACTTC.